This passage covers 23 T cell receptor beta chains from one sample sequenced in a study of blood T cell repertoires in COVID-19. The protocol was immunoSEQ multiplex PCR, while the TCRdb copy is restricted to in-frame clones and leaves out a portion. The sample records about 320,000 clones, under 90% being singletons. Input material: PBMCs or T cells enriched from blood (not recorded which). All receptors come from a woman aged 18 to 35 who had recovered from COVID-19.

The chain joins TRBV25-1 to TRBJ2-6; D gene ambiguous. Germline lookup yields CDR1 MGHDK and CDR2 SYGVNS. Trimming left V 3 bases short and J 2 bases short, with 8 bases between. The length of the CDR3 is 15 residues. DNA for the CDR3: TGTGCCAGCAGTGATCCAAAGCCTGGGGCCAACGTCCTGACTTTC. It is translated as CASSDPKPGANVLTF.

The CDR3 reads CATSRDHKQGQRPNNSPLHF. The DNA of the CDR3 is TGTGCCACCAGCAGAGATCATAAACAGGGACAAAGGCCAAATAATTCACCCCTCCACTTT. V gene TRBV15 combines with J gene TRBJ1-6, with D maybe TRBD1 (6 bases). The CDR3 covers 20 residues. Germline V CDR1 and CDR2: LNHNV, YYDKDF (reference sequence). V gave up 0 bases and J gave up 5 bases, with 23 bases separating them.

There are a few counts of this clone. The V call is TRBV5-6, the J call TRBJ2-2, with 8 bases fitting TRBD2. Germline CDR1 SGHDT, CDR2 YYEEEE. The CDR3 is 14 amino acids. The V and J ends lost 2 bases and 8 bases, in that order; junction bases with no gene match: 5. The chain's CDR3 is CASSFAGGAGELFF. The CDR3 DNA is TGTGCCAGCAGCTTTGCGGGGGGAGCGGGGGAGCTGTTTTTT.

This clone was seen just once. The chain has TRBV2 and TRBJ1-5; the D gene is possibly TRBD1 (5 bases). The V and J ends lost 6 bases and 4 bases respectively, with 13 bases between them. The CDR3 extends over 14 amino acids. Germline V gene lookup returns CDR1 SNHLY and CDR2 FYNNEI. The CDR3 region is CASRKDRLNQPQHF. The CDR3 DNA is TGTGCCAGCAGGAAAGACAGATTAAATCAGCCCCAGCATTTT.

The V call is TRBV30, the J call TRBJ2-2; the D gene is possibly TRBD2 (5 bases). CDR3 size: 14 residues. The germline V gene encodes CDR1 GTSNPN and CDR2 SVGIG (reference sequence). Trimming took 3 bases from V and 0 from J, leaving 8 bases between them. The CDR3: CAWSDYPNTGELFF. Here the CDR3 DNA reads TGTGCCTGGAGCGACTACCCGAACACCGGGGAGCTGTTTTTT.

The chain joins TRBV9 to TRBJ2-1, with 12 bases that match TRBD1. The ends lost 2 bases at V and 7 bases at J; junction bases unmatched: 7. The CDR3 sequence is 16 residues long. Per the germline V gene, CDR1 is SGDLS and CDR2 is YYNGEE. CDR3 nucleotide sequence: TGTGCCAGCAGCGTGAAGGGACAGGGGGCCATTAATGAGCAGTTCTTC. It encodes CASSVKGQGAINEQFF.

The genes are TRBV4-1 and TRBJ2-2; perhaps TRBD2 as D (5 bases). From germline, CDR1 is MGHRA and CDR2 YSYEKL. This CDR3 contains 17 residues. V lost 1 base to trimming and J lost 7 bases, with 19 bases between them. CDR3 in DNA: TGCGCCAGCAGCCAAGGGCGGGTTGGTCTGGGGAACGGGGAGCTGTTTTTT. The encoded protein is CASSQGRVGLGNGELFF.

This chain joins TRBV2 and TRBJ2-5; 14 nucleotides line up with TRBD2. V lost 5 bases, J lost 4 bases, and 9 bases stayed unmatched. Germline V lookup: CDR1 SNHLY, CDR2 FYNNEI. This CDR3 is built from 17 residues. CDR3 DNA: TGTGCCAGCAGTAGGACTAGCGGGGGGCGGGGGGGAGAGACCCAGTACTTC. This translates into CASSRTSGGRGGETQYF.

The rearrangement joins TRBV28 to TRBJ1-2, with unresolved D. The V gene lost 4 bases and the J gene lost 3 bases, with 15 bases spanning the gap. Per the germline V gene, CDR1 is MDHEN and CDR2 is SYDVKM. There are 15 residues in the CDR3. The CDR3 loop reads CASSSYLGGDYGYTF. CDR3 sequence (DNA): TGTGCCAGCAGTTCGTACCTGGGAGGCGACTATGGCTACACCTTC.

The chain couples TRBV12-3 or TRBV12-4 to TRBJ2-1, with a possible D match to TRBD1 (6 bases). V was cut by 6 bases and J by 14 bases, with 20 bases left in between. The CDR3 is 13 residues long. The CDR3 DNA follows: TGTGCCAGCAGCAAGCCCGGCCAGGGGATAAAGTTCTTC. Translated, it gives CASSKPGQGIKFF.

The chain carries TRBV5-4 and TRBJ1-1; D is uncertain. With 3 bases removed from V and 0 bases from J, the gap between germline ends came to 12 bases. The germline CDR1 and CDR2 sequences are SGHNT and YYREEE (reference sequence). The length of the CDR3 is 15 residues. CDR3 DNA: TGTGCCAGCAGCTCTACAGCTACCGTGAACACTGAAGCTTTCTTT. It specifies CASSSTATVNTEAFF.

The chain recombines TRBV2 with TRBJ2-2; tentative D call: TRBD1 (6 bases). V was pared by 6 bases and J by 4 bases, with 12 bases between. The CDR3 runs 14 residues. CDR1 is SNHLY and CDR2 is FYNNEI in the germline V gene. CDR3 residues: CASRPDSITGELFF. DNA for the CDR3: TGTGCCAGCAGACCGGACAGCATCACCGGGGAGCTGTTTTTT.

This clone was counted a few times. V usage is TRBV27 and J usage is TRBJ2-1; 10 bases map to TRBD2. V trimming: 3 bases; J trimming: 10 bases; junction bases outside the gene matches: 9. The CDR3 loop spans 15 amino acids. CDR1 and CDR2 from the germline V gene are MNHEY and SMNVEV (reference sequence). CDR3 amino acids: CASSFKRGGYLEQFF. The DNA of the CDR3 is TGTGCCAGCAGTTTCAAGCGGGGGGGGTACTTAGAGCAGTTCTTC.

This clone appeared a single time. J is TRBJ1-2 and V is TRBV30; D may be TRBD1 (5 bases). V was cut by 4 bases and J by 8 bases, with 11 bases left in between. CDR1 is GTSNPN and CDR2 is SVGIG in the germline V gene (reference sequence). CDR3 size: 11 residues. The CDR3 spells CAWKQGEGYTF. In nucleotides, the CDR3 is TGTGCCTGGAAGCAGGGTGAGGGCTACACCTTC. Full variable domain (rest looked up from reference TRBV30 and TRBJ1-2): SQTIHQWPATLVQPVGSPLSLECTVEGTSNPNLYWYRQAAGRGLQLLFYSVGIGQISSEVPQNLSASRPQDRQFILSSKKLLLSDSGFYLCAWKQGEGYTFGSGTRLTVV.

The chain uses TRBV29-1 and TRBJ1-5, with 8 bases identical to TRBD1. Germline assignment: CDR1 SQVTM and CDR2 ANQGSEA. CDR3 length: 15 residues. The junction had 7 bases not matched to a gene; V was cut back by 4 bases and J by 2 bases. The CDR3 protein is CSVVVTGGGNQPQHF. The CDR3 DNA reads as TGCAGCGTTGTGGTTACAGGGGGAGGCAATCAGCCCCAGCATTTT.

The chain combines TRBV18 with TRBJ1-1, with D possibly TRBD1 on 6 matching bases. Germline lookup yields CDR1 KGHSH and CDR2 LQKENI. The CDR3 contains 15 residues. V was cut by 5 bases and J by 0 bases, with 13 bases left in between. The CDR3 is CASSAYREVNTEAFF. DNA for the CDR3: TGTGCCAGCTCAGCCTACAGGGAAGTGAACACTGAAGCTTTCTTT.

V usage is TRBV28 and J usage is TRBJ2-3; TRBD1 matches 8 bases. CDR1 and CDR2 (germline): MDHEN, SYDVKM. With 4 bases clipped from V and 1 base from J, the junction kept 1 base outside the gene matches. The CDR3 is 14 residues long. The chain's CDR3 is CASSSRGRTDTQYF. CDR3 DNA: TGTGCCAGCAGTTCCAGGGGGCGCACAGATACGCAGTATTTT.

This rearrangement joins TRBV9 to TRBJ2-1; 8 bases agree with TRBD2. V shed 0 bases, J shed 8 bases, and the junction held 7 bases outside the gene matches. The length of the CDR3 is 15 residues. Germline V lookup: CDR1 SGDLS, CDR2 YYNGEE. As DNA, the CDR3 is TGTGCCAGCAGCGTAGGACTAGCGAGTTTGGATGAGCAGTTCTTC. It yields the protein CASSVGLASLDEQFF.

This chain joins TRBV20-1 and TRBJ1-2; D not certain. V was pared by 1 base and J by 7 bases, with 7 bases between. The CDR3 consists of 11 residues. Germline values: CDR1 DFQATT, CDR2 SNEGSKA (reference sequence). The CDR3 spells CSARVSGGYTF. Here the CDR3 DNA reads TGCAGTGCTAGAGTCTCGGGTGGCTACACCTTC.

The chain combines TRBV7-9 with TRBJ2-5; TRBD1 aligns across 8 bases. CDR3 length equals 18 residues. CDR1 is SEHNR and CDR2 is FQNEAQ in the germline V gene (reference sequence). After removal of 0 bases from V and 9 bases from J, the junction contained 18 bases not matched to a gene. This CDR3 reads CASSLASSGGFIPEAQYF. The CDR3 coding sequence is TGTGCCAGCAGCTTAGCGTCCTCAGGGGGCTTCATCCCCGAGGCCCAGTACTTC.

This chain joins TRBV27 and TRBJ2-3, with 7 nucleotides matching TRBD2. V was clipped by 8 bases and J by 9 bases; unmatched bases: 8. Germline-derived CDR1 and CDR2 are MNHEY and SMNVEV (reference sequence). This CDR3 is 12 amino acids long. The CDR3 reads CASGTLAVTQYF. The CDR3 region has the DNA TGTGCCAGCGGGACTCTAGCGGTCACGCAGTATTTT.

A few counts support this clone. The V call is TRBV11-2, the J call TRBJ1-2; a possible D gene is TRBD1 (5 bases). The V end was cut by 3 bases, the J end by 4 bases, with 9 bases between. The CDR3 has 13 amino acids. Looked up from germline, CDR1 is SGHAT and CDR2 is FQNNGV. The DNA of the CDR3 is TGTGCCAGCAGCTTTGGGGGGAGCTATGGCTACACCTTC. Translated, it gives CASSFGGSYGYTF.

The chain has TRBV24-1 and TRBJ2-2; weak D call: TRBD2 (6 bases). This CDR3 comprises 14 residues. V lost 4 bases and J lost 2, with 7 bases in between. The germline V gene has CDR1 KGHDR and CDR2 SFDVKD. The CDR3 coding sequence is TGTGCCACCAGTGAGGGGGGTAACACCGGGGAGCTGTTTTTT. Translated: CATSEGGNTGELFF.